Following are 23 T cell receptor beta chains from one sample sequenced in a study of blood T cell repertoires in COVID-19. Data came from immunoSEQ multiplex PCR; TCRdb stores just in-frame clones and leaves some out. The data contain about 80,000 clones, around 79% of them seen just once; the ten biggest clones take up roughly 15%. Specimen: peripheral blood. These receptors were collected from a human donor in a cohort sampled during active COVID-19.

V and J are TRBV12-3 or TRBV12-4 and TRBJ1-2; the D gene is possibly TRBD1 (6 bases). This CDR3 is built from 12 residues. The V gene lost 10 bases and the J gene lost 3 bases, with 12 bases spanning the gap. The CDR3 sequence is CAISDSYYGYTF. In DNA form, the CDR3 reads TGTGCCATATCGGACAGTTACTATGGCTACACCTTC.

V usage is TRBV6-5 and J usage is TRBJ1-5; D ambiguous. V was trimmed by 11 bases and J by 2 bases, leaving 16 bases between them. This CDR3 spans 14 amino acids. Germline V gives CDR1 MNHEY, CDR2 SVGAGI. CDR3: CAHLGPRGNQPQHF. The CDR3 DNA follows: TGTGCCCACCTTGGGCCGCGGGGCAATCAGCCCCAGCATTTT.

This clone was picked up one time. The rearrangement joins TRBV4-2 to TRBJ2-7; TRBD2 aligns across 11 bases. V shed 0 bases and J 3 bases; nucleotides not matched to a gene: 16. Germline V gives CDR1 LGHNA, CDR2 YNFKEQ. The CDR3 is 20 residues long. CDR3 protein: CASSQERSVYGLAGGYEQYF. CDR3 DNA sequence: TGTGCCAGCAGCCAAGAGAGATCAGTCTATGGGCTAGCGGGGGGCTACGAGCAGTACTTC.

The gene calls are TRBV2 and TRBJ2-3; D unresolved. This CDR3 is built from 13 residues. V was trimmed by 5 bases and J by 7 bases, leaving 13 bases between them. Germline assignment: CDR1 SNHLY and CDR2 FYNNEI. The CDR3 sequence is CASSPQPSNTQYF. The CDR3 nucleotides read TGTGCCAGCAGTCCCCAACCGAGTAATACGCAGTATTTT.

The chain is built from TRBV11-2 and TRBJ2-7, with TRBD2 identical over 13 bases. CDR3 length: 14 residues. In germline, CDR1 is SGHAT, CDR2 FQNNGV. J lost 7 bases, V lost 5 bases, and 5 bases had no gene match. CDR3 in DNA: TGTGCCAGCAGCCGAACTAGCGGGGGGGCGGAGCAGTACTTC. It codes for CASSRTSGGAEQYF.

This chain connects TRBV10-3 to TRBJ2-7; TRBD1 matches 7 bases. J lost 1 base, V lost 5 bases, and 11 bases had no gene match. Germline CDR1 is ENHRY and CDR2 is SYGVKD. CDR3 size: 16 residues. CDR3 in DNA: TGTGCCATCAGTTTTTCCGAGGGGACAGCGTCCTACGAGCAGTACTTC. As protein: CAISFSEGTASYEQYF.

The chain's CDR3 is CATSGIGTQEQFF. The CDR3 DNA follows: TGTGCCACCAGTGGTATCGGGACTCAGGAGCAGTTCTTC. V is TRBV24-1 and J is TRBJ2-1; tentative D call: TRBD2 (6 bases). Trimming took off 5 bases at V and 10 bases at J, with 14 bases between the two ends. CDR1 is KGHDR and CDR2 is SFDVKD in the germline V gene. The CDR3 length is 13 residues.

This clone was found many times. This rearrangement joins TRBV19 to TRBJ2-2; tentative D call: TRBD2 (5 bases). CDR1 and CDR2 (germline): LNHDA, SQIVND (reference sequence). Trimming stripped 5 bases from V and 5 bases from J, with 9 bases between. The CDR3 length is 13 residues. The CDR3 sequence: CASSLGVTGELFF. CDR3 coding DNA: TGTGCCAGTAGTCTCGGGGTAACCGGGGAGCTGTTTTTT.

This clone was observed at least ten times. This chain joins TRBV6-5 and TRBJ2-2, with a tentative D call TRBD1 (6 bases). CDR1 is MNHEY, CDR2 SVGAGI, per germline. CDR3 length equals 15 residues. V lost 4 bases, J lost 3 bases, and 12 bases lay in between. CDR3 residues: CASSSGQFDTGELFF. DNA of the CDR3: TGTGCCAGCAGTTCTGGACAGTTCGACACCGGGGAGCTGTTTTTT.

The CDR3 DNA sequence: TGTGCCAGCAGCTTGGTTGGCGGGGGACCTGGCGAGCAGTACTTC. Protein product: CASSLVGGGPGEQYF. The chain is built from TRBV5-6 and TRBJ2-7, with 7 nucleotides matching TRBD2. The trim removed 0 bases at V and 6 bases at J, leaving 9 bases unmatched. Germline loops: CDR1 SGHDT, CDR2 YYEEEE. The CDR3 has 15 amino acids.

This sequence joins TRBV5-5 and TRBJ1-2; D is unclear. CDR1 SGHKS and CDR2 YYEKEE come from the germline V gene (reference sequence). V was shortened by 4 bases and J by 3 bases, with 16 bases between the two germline ends. CDR3 length equals 15 residues. CDR3 in amino acids: CASSPRGGWDYGYTF. CDR3 nucleotide sequence: TGTGCCAGCAGCCCCCGCGGAGGGTGGGACTATGGCTACACCTTC.

The rearrangement joins TRBV5-4 to TRBJ2-3; 10 bases are shared with TRBD2. CDR3 length: 16 amino acids. Germline lookup yields CDR1 SGHNT and CDR2 YYREEE (reference sequence). V dropped 4 bases and J dropped 3; count of bases not matched to a gene: 8. CDR3: CASSKGPSGRTDTQYF. CDR3 bases: TGTGCCAGCAGCAAAGGCCCTAGCGGGAGAACAGATACGCAGTATTTT.

V is TRBV9 and J is TRBJ2-1, with 10 bases fitting TRBD2. The germline V gene encodes CDR1 SGDLS and CDR2 YYNGEE. The V gene end was trimmed by 3 bases and the J gene end by 1 base; junction bases not matched to a gene: 1. CDR3 length equals 15 residues. The CDR3 here is CASSASGGSYNEQFF. The CDR3 DNA is TGTGCCAGCAGCGCTAGCGGGGGATCCTACAATGAGCAGTTCTTC.

The gene calls are TRBV5-6 and TRBJ2-3; TRBD2 matches 9 bases. Trimming cost V 0 bases and J 4 bases; bases outside gene matches: 6. The CDR3 has 16 residues. Germline V lookup: CDR1 SGHDT, CDR2 YYEEEE. CDR3 bases: TGTGCCAGCAGCTTGGGGTCTAGCGGGGTAGCAGATACGCAGTATTTT. Its translation is CASSLGSSGVADTQYF.

The rearrangement links TRBV7-2 to TRBJ1-2; 7 nucleotides match TRBD1. Trimming at V came to 5 bases and at J to 4 bases, leaving 7 bases not matched to a gene. From germline, CDR1 is SGHTA and CDR2 FQGNSA. This CDR3 comprises 14 residues. The CDR3 bases are TGTGCCAGCAGCAAATTACAGGGGAGCTATGGCTACACCTTC. This translates into CASSKLQGSYGYTF.

The chain employs TRBV6-5 and TRBJ2-1; no reliable D call. This CDR3 contains 13 residues. The V gene lost 0 bases and the J gene lost 5 bases, with 5 bases spanning the gap. Germline values: CDR1 MNHEY, CDR2 SVGAGI. CDR3 nucleotide sequence: TGTGCCAGCAGTTACTCGAGGAACAATGAGCAGTTCTTC. It encodes CASSYSRNNEQFF.

The rearrangement uses TRBV10-3 and TRBJ1-2, with 9 positions matching TRBD1. With 2 bases clipped from V and 4 bases from J, the junction kept 5 bases outside the gene matches. CDR3 length equals 15 residues. The germline V gene encodes CDR1 ENHRY and CDR2 SYGVKD. The CDR3, as DNA: TGTGCCATCAGTGAGGACATGACAGGGGGCTATGGCTACACCTTC. This encodes CAISEDMTGGYGYTF.

The chain links TRBV27 to TRBJ2-3; D is perhaps TRBD2 (6 bases). The CDR3 has 15 amino acids. Trimming shortened V by 6 bases and J by 2 bases, and 15 bases separated the two germline ends. CDR1 and CDR2 (germline): MNHEY, SMNVEV (reference sequence). CDR3 nucleotide sequence: TGTGCCAGCAGATTCGGGGGACTCCTCACAGATACGCAGTATTTT. Translated, it gives CASRFGGLLTDTQYF.

The J gene is TRBJ2-1, the V gene TRBV4-1; D gene unclear. This CDR3 contains 11 residues. V lost 6 bases to trimming and J lost 6 bases, with 6 bases between them. Germline V lookup: CDR1 MGHRA, CDR2 YSYEKL. The CDR3 region is CASSLANEQFF. The DNA of the CDR3 is TGCGCCAGCAGTTTGGCCAATGAGCAGTTCTTC.

The chain joins TRBV6-2 or TRBV6-3 to TRBJ1-5, with TRBD1 matching 8 bases. This CDR3 is built from 17 residues. J was trimmed by 1 base and V by 5 bases; bases with no gene match: 10. Per germline, CDR1 MNHEY and CDR2 SVGEGT. The CDR3 sequence: CASSDGQGIGSNQPQHF. The CDR3 region has the DNA TGTGCCAGCAGTGACGGACAGGGAATTGGGAGCAATCAGCCCCAGCATTTT.

The chain couples TRBV9 to TRBJ2-1, with D possibly being TRBD2 (5 bases). V lost 4 bases to trimming and J lost 0 bases, with 11 bases between them. CDR3 length: 15 amino acids. Germline CDR1 is SGDLS and CDR2 is YYNGEE. The CDR3 bases are TGTGCCAGCAGCCCTCAAGGGAGCTCCTACAATGAGCAGTTCTTC. It codes for CASSPQGSSYNEQFF. The entire variable domain, with the rest obtained from reference TRBV9 and TRBJ2-1, is as follows: DSGVTQTPKHLITATGQRVTLRCSPRSGDLSVYWYQQSLDQGLQFLIQYYNGEERAKGNILERFSAQQFPDLHSELNLSSLELGDSALYFCASSPQGSSYNEQFFGPGTRLTVL.

This chain uses TRBV11-3 with TRBJ2-5, with 10 bases aligning to TRBD2. This CDR3 is built from 18 residues. From germline, CDR1 is SGHNT and CDR2 YENEEA. Germline trimming cut 0 bases from V and 2 bases from J; bases unmatched to any gene: 9. CDR3 in amino acids: CASSLDWSSGSSQETQYF. CDR3 in DNA: TGTGCCAGCAGCTTAGATTGGTCTAGCGGGAGTTCGCAAGAGACCCAGTACTTC.

This clone is a singleton in its sample. The gene calls are TRBV5-1 and TRBJ2-7, with D perhaps TRBD1 (5 bases). CDR3 length: 14 residues. CDR1 and CDR2 (germline): SGHRS, YFSETQ. V was pared by 4 bases and J by 2 bases, with 13 bases between. As DNA, the CDR3 is TGCGCCAGCAGCCCCATCAGGGATACCTACGAGCAGTACTTC. It yields the protein CASSPIRDTYEQYF.